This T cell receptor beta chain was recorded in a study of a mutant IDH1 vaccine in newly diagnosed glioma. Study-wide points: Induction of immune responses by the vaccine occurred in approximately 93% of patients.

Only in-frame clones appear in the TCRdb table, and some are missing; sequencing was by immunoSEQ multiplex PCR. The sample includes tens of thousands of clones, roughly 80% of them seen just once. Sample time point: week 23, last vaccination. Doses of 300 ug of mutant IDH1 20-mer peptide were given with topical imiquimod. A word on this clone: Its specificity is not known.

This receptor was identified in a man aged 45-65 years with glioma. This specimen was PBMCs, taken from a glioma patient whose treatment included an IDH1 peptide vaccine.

Here the CDR3 reads CAWRAFSDTQYF. CDR3 coding DNA: TGTGCCTGGAGAGCGTTTTCAGATACGCAGTATTTT. The rearrangement links TRBV30 to TRBJ2-3; D unclear. The CDR3 sequence is 12 residues long. The V and J ends lost 3 bases and 4 bases respectively, with 8 bases between them. Germline CDR1 is GTSNPN and CDR2 is SVGIG (reference sequence). Filled out from reference TRBV30 and TRBJ2-3, the complete variable domain reads SQTIHQWPATLVQPVGSPLSLECTVEGTSNPNLYWYRQAAGRGLQLLFYSVGIGQISSEVPQNLSASRPQDRQFILSSKKLLLSDSGFYLCAWRAFSDTQYFGPGTRLTVL.